The 24 T cell receptor beta chains reported below all come from one sample, sequenced in a study of T-cell reconstitution after alpha-beta-depleted transplantation in children. Preparing the TCRbeta library involved the use of unique molecular identifiers. TCRdb used MiXCR to reprocess the PCR reads, holding one entry per CDR3 protein. The table lists 250,000 to 400,000 distinct CDR3 sequences, around 25% of them singletons. Here the sequenced sample was PBMCs, mostly from graft donor cells, taken 180 days after TCRalphabeta/CD19-depleted stem cell transplant. These receptors were collected from a male patient aged 10 to 17 who had a stem cell transplant for acute lymphoblastic leukemia, so the T cells may come from the graft donor.

The chain carries TRBV11-3 and TRBJ2-2, with D uncertain. The CDR3 has 13 amino acids. V was trimmed by 5 bases and J by 3 bases, leaving 7 bases between them. Germline CDR1 is SGHNT and CDR2 is YENEEA. Here the CDR3 reads CASSPTYTGELFF. The CDR3 DNA reads TGTGCCAGCAGCCCCACGTACACCGGGGAGCTGTTTTTT.

This chain joins TRBV7-9 and TRBJ2-7; D is unclear. CDR3 size: 14 residues. From germline, CDR1 is SEHNR and CDR2 FQNEAQ (reference sequence). Trimming stripped 5 bases from V and 3 bases from J, with 14 bases between. The CDR3 sequence: CASSPPDGSYEQYF. CDR3 nucleotides: TGTGCCAGCAGCCCCCCGGACGGCAGCTACGAGCAGTACTTC.

The chain employs TRBV29-1 and TRBJ2-1; 9 nucleotides agree with TRBD2. The CDR3 totals 14 residues. Germline V gene lookup returns CDR1 SQVTM and CDR2 ANQGSEA. J was trimmed by 7 bases and V by 1 base; bases with no gene match: 5. This chain's CDR3 is CSVEGGRGWNEQFF. In DNA, the CDR3 is TGCAGCGTTGAAGGCGGGAGGGGGTGGAATGAGCAGTTCTTC.

In its sample, this clonotype was seen many times. The rearrangement joins TRBV3-1 to TRBJ2-2, with 8 nucleotides matching TRBD2. This CDR3 is 21 amino acids long. V trimming: 3 bases; J trimming: 5 bases; junction bases outside the gene matches: 23. Germline CDR1 LGHDT, CDR2 YNNKEL (reference sequence). CDR3 sequence: CASSQLLAGEKTVIRTGELFF. In DNA, the CDR3 is TGTGCCAGCAGCCAGCTTCTAGCGGGTGAAAAGACTGTCATTCGGACCGGGGAGCTGTTTTTT.

The J gene is TRBJ1-5, the V gene TRBV20-1; D gene unclear. Germline lookup yields CDR1 DFQATT and CDR2 SNEGSKA (reference sequence). With 1 base removed from V and 0 bases from J, the gap between germline ends came to 13 bases. This CDR3 is 16 amino acids long. The CDR3 loop is CSARVKPIYSNQPQHF. The CDR3 DNA is TGCAGTGCTAGAGTAAAGCCAATTTATAGCAATCAGCCCCAGCATTTT.

The rearrangement links TRBV18 to TRBJ2-1, with 7 bases that match TRBD2. The V gene's germline CDR1 is KGHSH and CDR2 LQKENI. This CDR3 spans 14 amino acids. Trimming took 8 bases from V and 7 from J; bases not matched to a gene: 11. This chain's CDR3 is CASATKGGRNEQFF. The CDR3 DNA follows: TGTGCCAGCGCCACCAAGGGAGGGCGGAATGAGCAGTTCTTC.

This clonotype came up a few times. The V and J genes are TRBV7-9 and TRBJ1-1; D may be TRBD1 (5 bases). This CDR3 spans 13 amino acids. Trimming stripped 6 bases from V and 10 bases from J, with 18 bases between. Germline V CDR1 and CDR2: SEHNR, FQNEAQ (reference sequence). The CDR3 DNA reads TGTGCCAGCAGGTTTGGAGGGGACCGCACAGCTTTCTTT. Its protein product is CASRFGGDRTAFF.

This clonotype was seen a handful of times. The V and J genes are TRBV4-1 and TRBJ2-7; D is possibly TRBD1 (5 bases). The CDR3 extends over 12 amino acids. V dropped 6 bases and J dropped 3 bases, with 9 bases sitting between them. Germline-derived CDR1 and CDR2 are MGHRA and YSYEKL. This CDR3 reads CASRGRDYEQYF. CDR3 nucleotide sequence: TGCGCCAGCAGGGGCAGGGACTACGAGCAGTACTTC.

The chain is built from TRBV21-1 and TRBJ2-1; TRBD1 is taken as the D call from the table, unchecked against the DNA. TRBV21-1 is a documented pseudogene. This CDR3 is built from 12 residues. Here the CDR3 DNA reads TGTGCCAGCAGCCCCCCCCCGGGTGAGCAGTTCTTC. Protein product: CASSPPPGEQFF.

DNA of the CDR3: TGCGCCAGCAGCCAGGAAGGCGGGCTCACTTTCTTT. Residues: CASSQEGGLTFF. This sequence joins TRBV4-1 and TRBJ1-1; D is unclear. In germline, CDR1 is MGHRA, CDR2 YSYEKL. V lost 3 bases to trimming and J lost 12 bases, with 14 bases between them. The CDR3 runs 12 residues.

The genes are TRBV25-1 and TRBJ2-7; TRBD1 might be the D (6 bases). The CDR3 runs 15 residues. Germline V gene data show CDR1 as MGHDK and CDR2 as SYGVNS. Trimming left V 4 bases short and J 5 bases short, with 18 bases between. CDR3 loop: CASSAPPARGHEQYF. CDR3 DNA: TGTGCCAGCAGTGCCCCCCCGGCCAGGGGCCACGAGCAGTACTTC.

This clonotype was seen more than once but under ten times. CDR3 protein: CASSYSPSTGDYEQYF. Written as DNA, the CDR3 is TGTGCCAGCAGTTACTCTCCTTCGACTGGAGACTACGAGCAGTACTTC. The chain carries TRBV6-2 or TRBV6-3 and TRBJ2-7; D is uncertain. V lost 0 bases, J lost 3 bases, and 15 bases lay in between. CDR3 length: 16 amino acids. Germline CDR1 and CDR2: MNHEY and SVGEGT.

This clonotype was counted a few times. This chain connects TRBV5-1 to TRBJ2-7; TRBD1 might be the D (6 bases). Germline V gene data show CDR1 as SGHRS and CDR2 as YFSETQ. V lost 0 bases and J 3 bases, leaving 16 bases between the germline ends. The length of the CDR3 is 16 residues. As DNA, the CDR3 is TGCGCCAGCAGCTTGGGCTTGGGGGCCGGTATCTACGAGCAGTACTTC. It is translated as CASSLGLGAGIYEQYF.

The table lists this clonotype with many counts. The genes are TRBV12-3 or TRBV12-4 and TRBJ2-7, with 7 positions matching TRBD1. This CDR3 region has 13 residues. Germline trimming cut 4 bases from V and 4 bases from J; bases unmatched to any gene: 4. The CDR3 loop is CASSSTGPYEQYF. The CDR3, as DNA: TGTGCCAGCAGTTCGACAGGGCCATACGAGCAGTACTTC.

The chain combines TRBV7-2 with TRBJ2-7, with 8 bases matching TRBD1. Germline V gives CDR1 SGHTA, CDR2 FQGNSA. The CDR3 extends over 14 amino acids. J was trimmed by 2 bases and V by 3 bases; bases with no gene match: 3. CDR3 sequence: CASSFRQGTYEQYF. The CDR3 DNA reads TGTGCCAGCAGCTTCCGACAGGGGACCTACGAGCAGTACTTC. The full variable domain, in which reference TRBV7-2 and TRBJ2-7 provide the parts outside the CDR3, is GAGVSQSPSNKVTEKGKDVELRCDPISGHTALYWYRQSLGQGLEFLIYFQGNSAPDKSGLPSDRFSAERTGGSVSTLTIQRTQQEDSAVYLCASSFRQGTYEQYFGPGTRLTVT.

A remark on this clonotype: Just one base apart from a much larger clone, this may be a read error. The gene calls are TRBV12-3 or TRBV12-4 and TRBJ2-1, with 13 bases lining up with TRBD2. CDR3 length equals 15 residues. CDR3: CASTPGLAGYNELFF. The CDR3 nucleotides are TGTGCCAGCACACCGGGACTAGCGGGATACAATGAGCTGTTCTTC.

The CDR3: CASSLGLPGLAYYEQYF. The DNA for the CDR3 is TGTGCCAGCAGCTTAGGCCTACCGGGACTAGCCTACTACGAGCAGTACTTC. V and J are TRBV7-8 and TRBJ2-7; TRBD2 matches at 9 bases. There are 17 residues in the CDR3. The ends lost 1 base at V and 3 bases at J; junction bases unmatched: 10. Germline V gives CDR1 SGHVS, CDR2 FQNEAQ.

V is TRBV5-1 and J is TRBJ2-1; D might be TRBD1 (6 bases). Trimming took off 7 bases at V and 8 bases at J, with 19 bases between the two ends. The CDR3 is 14 residues long. Germline V gene sequence: CDR1 SGHRS, CDR2 YFSETQ. CDR3 sequence: CASSRNRETHEQFF. The CDR3 region has the DNA TGCGCCAGCTCCCGGAACAGGGAGACACATGAGCAGTTCTTC.

The V gene is TRBV6-5, the J gene TRBJ1-2; TRBD1 matches 7 bases. Germline V lookup: CDR1 MNHEY, CDR2 SVGAGI. The CDR3 covers 16 residues. The ends lost 0 bases at V and 4 bases at J; junction bases unmatched: 8. The CDR3 DNA is TGTGCCAGCAGTTACTCGACAGGGACGGTGTCCTATGGCTACACCTTC. This gives the protein CASSYSTGTVSYGYTF.

The chain employs TRBV5-4 and TRBJ2-3; 10 bases agree with TRBD2. Unmatched junction bases numbered 14, after V lost 3 bases and J lost 1 base. Germline CDR1 reads SGHNT; CDR2 reads YYREEE (reference sequence). This CDR3 is 19 amino acids long. CDR3 protein: CASSSGLAEVLWGTDTQYF. DNA for the CDR3: TGTGCCAGCAGCTCCGGACTAGCGGAGGTTCTATGGGGCACAGATACGCAGTATTTT.

The chain couples TRBV2 to TRBJ2-7; unclear D gene. Germline V gives CDR1 SNHLY, CDR2 FYNNEI. This CDR3 has 14 residues. Trimming took 4 bases from V and 2 from J, leaving 12 bases between them. The CDR3 DNA reads TGTGCCAGCAGTGGAAGGAACAGCCCCTACGAGCAGTACTTC. Amino acid sequence: CASSGRNSPYEQYF.

The V and J genes are TRBV4-2 and TRBJ2-1, with 9 bases fitting TRBD2. The length of the CDR3 is 19 residues. Germline trimming cut 4 bases from V and 3 bases from J; bases unmatched to any gene: 16. Germline V gives CDR1 LGHNA, CDR2 YNFKEQ. The DNA of the CDR3 is TGTGCCAGCAGCCCAGGATTCTTGGGAGGCGGGAGGGACTACAATGAGCAGTTCTTC. Encoded protein: CASSPGFLGGGRDYNEQFF.

The CDR3 sequence: CASGYGDRTDTQYF. The CDR3, as DNA: TGTGCCAGCGGGTACGGGGACCGCACAGATACGCAGTATTTT. The genes are TRBV11-2 and TRBJ2-3, with D possibly called TRBD1 or TRBD2 (5 bases each). The germline V gene has CDR1 SGHAT and CDR2 FQNNGV. V was clipped by 8 bases and J by 1 base, with 13 bases between them. The length of the CDR3 is 14 residues.

The chain recombines TRBV13 with TRBJ2-7; D might be TRBD2 (6 bases). Trimming took off 6 bases at V and 4 bases at J, with 16 bases between the two ends. Germline V gene sequence: CDR1 PRHDT, CDR2 FYEKMQ (reference sequence). The CDR3 is 14 amino acids. DNA for the CDR3: TGTGCCAGCAGGAGGTACGGGAGTAAGTACGAGCAGTACTTC. Amino acids: CASRRYGSKYEQYF.